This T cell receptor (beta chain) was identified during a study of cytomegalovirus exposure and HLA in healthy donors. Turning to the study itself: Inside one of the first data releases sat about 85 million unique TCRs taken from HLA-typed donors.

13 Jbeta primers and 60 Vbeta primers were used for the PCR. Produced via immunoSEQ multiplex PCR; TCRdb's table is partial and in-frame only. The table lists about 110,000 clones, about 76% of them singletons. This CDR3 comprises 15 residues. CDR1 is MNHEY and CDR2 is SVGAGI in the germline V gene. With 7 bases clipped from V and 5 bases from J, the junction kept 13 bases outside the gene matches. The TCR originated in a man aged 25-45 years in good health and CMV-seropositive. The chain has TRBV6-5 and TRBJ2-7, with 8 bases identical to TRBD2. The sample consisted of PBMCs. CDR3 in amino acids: CASTPAGGATHEQYF. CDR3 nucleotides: TGTGCCAGCACCCCCGCCGGGGGGGCCACCCACGAGCAGTACTTC.